This T cell receptor (beta chain) was recorded in a study of shared clonotypes between healthy human individuals. At deep level, the assay was performed. The method was immunoSEQ multiplex PCR; TCRdb's version includes in-frame clones alone and lacks a portion of them. The table lists about 92,000 clones, roughly 45% of them singletons. V was clipped by 0 bases and J by 4 bases, with 19 bases between them. The V gene's germline CDR1 is SGHDT and CDR2 YYEEEE. The CDR3 is 17 residues long. The sample holds a few counts of this clone. What it binds is not known. The same CDR3 is also encoded by other DNA sequences in this sample. Study-wide results and caveats: Clonotype sharing among the donors was expected to vary with sequencing depth.

This TCR came from a woman in her forties in good health. Some clones in this sample may be carry-over from other donors' samples. The J gene is TRBJ1-2, the V gene TRBV5-6; no clear D gene. The source material was PBMCs. The CDR3 DNA follows: TGTGCCAGCAGCTTGGGGACTCAGGTTACCTGGTCCTATGGCTACACCTTC. Residues: CASSLGTQVTWSYGYTF.